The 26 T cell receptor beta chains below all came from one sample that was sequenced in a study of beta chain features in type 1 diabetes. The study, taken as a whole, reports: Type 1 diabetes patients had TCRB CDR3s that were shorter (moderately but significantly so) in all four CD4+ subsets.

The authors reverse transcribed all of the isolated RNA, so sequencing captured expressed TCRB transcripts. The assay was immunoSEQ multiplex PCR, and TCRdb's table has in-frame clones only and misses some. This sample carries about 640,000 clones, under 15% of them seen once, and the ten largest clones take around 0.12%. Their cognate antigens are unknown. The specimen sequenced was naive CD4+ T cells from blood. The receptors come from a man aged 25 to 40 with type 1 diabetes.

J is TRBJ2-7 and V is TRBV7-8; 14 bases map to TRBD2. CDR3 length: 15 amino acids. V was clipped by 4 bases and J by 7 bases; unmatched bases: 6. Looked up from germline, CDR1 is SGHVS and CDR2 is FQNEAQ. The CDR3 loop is CASSYGTSGGNEQYF. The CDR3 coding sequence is TGTGCCAGCAGCTATGGGACTAGCGGGGGTAATGAGCAGTACTTC.

In DNA form, the CDR3 reads TGCAGCGTTGTACGGTTCGGAGGCTCACAAGAGACCCAGTACTTC. It translates to CSVVRFGGSQETQYF. The chain joins TRBV29-1 to TRBJ2-5; TRBD2 might be the D (5 bases). The germline CDR1 and CDR2 sequences are SQVTM and ANQGSEA. This CDR3 has 15 amino acids. The ends were cut back, 4 bases at V and 2 bases at J, with 17 bases in the middle.

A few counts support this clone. CDR3 nucleotides: TGTGCCAGTCGTAGGGGCCCCACAGATACGCAGTATTTT. It specifies CASRRGPTDTQYF. The gene calls are TRBV7-2 and TRBJ2-3, with D possibly TRBD1 on 5 matching bases. This CDR3 has 13 amino acids. Germline V gene sequence: CDR1 SGHTA, CDR2 FQGNSA. The germline V and J ends were trimmed by 9 bases and 2 bases, with 12 bases remaining between them.

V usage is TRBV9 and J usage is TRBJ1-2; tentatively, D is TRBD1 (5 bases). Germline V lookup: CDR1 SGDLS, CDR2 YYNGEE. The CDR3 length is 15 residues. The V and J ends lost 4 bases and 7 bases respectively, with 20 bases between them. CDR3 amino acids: CASSLGDWGSRGYTF. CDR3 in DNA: TGTGCCAGCAGCCTAGGGGACTGGGGTTCGCGTGGCTACACCTTC.

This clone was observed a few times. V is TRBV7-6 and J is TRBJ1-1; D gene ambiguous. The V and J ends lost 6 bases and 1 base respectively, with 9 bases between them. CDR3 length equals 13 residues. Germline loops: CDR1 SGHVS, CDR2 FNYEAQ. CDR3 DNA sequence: TGTGCCAGCAGTTCCGATACGAACACTGAAGCTTTCTTT. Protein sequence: CASSSDTNTEAFF.

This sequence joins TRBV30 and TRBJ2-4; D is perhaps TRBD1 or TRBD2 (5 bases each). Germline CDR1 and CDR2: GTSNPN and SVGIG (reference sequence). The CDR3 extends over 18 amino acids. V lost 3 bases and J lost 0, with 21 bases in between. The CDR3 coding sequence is TGTGCCTGGAGCCGACCGTGGGACGGGGTGATAGCCAAAAACATTCAGTACTTC. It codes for CAWSRPWDGVIAKNIQYF.

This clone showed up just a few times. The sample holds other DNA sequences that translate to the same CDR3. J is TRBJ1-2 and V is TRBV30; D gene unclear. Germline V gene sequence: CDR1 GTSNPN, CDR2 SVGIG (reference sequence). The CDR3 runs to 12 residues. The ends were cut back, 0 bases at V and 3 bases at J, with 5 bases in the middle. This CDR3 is CAWSVQYYGYTF. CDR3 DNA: TGTGCCTGGAGTGTACAGTACTATGGCTACACCTTC.

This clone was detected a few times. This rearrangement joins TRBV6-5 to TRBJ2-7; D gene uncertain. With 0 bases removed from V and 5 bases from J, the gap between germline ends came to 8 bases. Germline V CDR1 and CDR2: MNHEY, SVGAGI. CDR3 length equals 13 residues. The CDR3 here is CASSYSLGNEQYF. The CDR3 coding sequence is TGTGCCAGCAGTTACTCGCTAGGGAACGAGCAGTACTTC.

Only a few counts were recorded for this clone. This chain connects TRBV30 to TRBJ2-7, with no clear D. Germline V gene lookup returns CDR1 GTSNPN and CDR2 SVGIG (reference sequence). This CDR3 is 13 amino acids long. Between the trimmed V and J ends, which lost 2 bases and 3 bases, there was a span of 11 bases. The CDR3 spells CAWSRHRGYEQYF. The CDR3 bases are TGTGCCTGGAGTAGGCACCGAGGCTACGAGCAGTACTTC.

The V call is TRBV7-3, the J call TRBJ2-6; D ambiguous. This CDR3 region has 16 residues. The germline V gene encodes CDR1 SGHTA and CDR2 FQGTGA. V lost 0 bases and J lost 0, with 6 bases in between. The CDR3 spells CASSLTLASGANVLTF. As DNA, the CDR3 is TGTGCCAGCAGCTTAACGCTCGCCTCTGGGGCCAACGTCCTGACTTTC.

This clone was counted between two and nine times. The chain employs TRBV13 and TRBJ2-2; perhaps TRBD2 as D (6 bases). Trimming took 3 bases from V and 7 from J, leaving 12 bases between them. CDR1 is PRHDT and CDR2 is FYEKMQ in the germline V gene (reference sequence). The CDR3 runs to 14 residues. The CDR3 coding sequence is TGTGCCAGCAGCTTCGGGACTCCTGTCGGGGAGCTGTTTTTT. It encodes CASSFGTPVGELFF.

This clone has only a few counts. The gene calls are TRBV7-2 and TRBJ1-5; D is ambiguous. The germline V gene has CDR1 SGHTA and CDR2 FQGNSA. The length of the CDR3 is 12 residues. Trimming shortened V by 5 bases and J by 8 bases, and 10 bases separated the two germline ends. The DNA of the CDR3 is TGTGCCAGCAGCCTGAGGTCCGAGCCCCAGCATTTT. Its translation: CASSLRSEPQHF.

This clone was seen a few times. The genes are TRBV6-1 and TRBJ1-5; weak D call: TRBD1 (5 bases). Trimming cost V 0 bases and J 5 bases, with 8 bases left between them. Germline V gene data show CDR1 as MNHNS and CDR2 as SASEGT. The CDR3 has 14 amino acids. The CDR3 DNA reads TGTGCCAGCAGTGAAGCGCTAGGGGATCAGCCCCAGCATTTT. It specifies CASSEALGDQPQHF.

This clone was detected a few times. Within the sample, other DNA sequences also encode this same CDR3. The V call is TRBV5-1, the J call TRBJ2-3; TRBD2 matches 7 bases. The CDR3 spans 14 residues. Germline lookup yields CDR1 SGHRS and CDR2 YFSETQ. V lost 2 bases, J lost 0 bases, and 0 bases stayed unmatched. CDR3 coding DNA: TGCGCCAGCAGCTTCGGGGGGAGCACAGATACGCAGTATTTT. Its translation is CASSFGGSTDTQYF.

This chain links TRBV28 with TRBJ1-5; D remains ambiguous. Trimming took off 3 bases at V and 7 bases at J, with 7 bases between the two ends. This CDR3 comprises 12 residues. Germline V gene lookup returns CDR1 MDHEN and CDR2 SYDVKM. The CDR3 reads CASSFGLQPQHF. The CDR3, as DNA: TGTGCCAGCAGTTTTGGCCTACAGCCCCAGCATTTT.

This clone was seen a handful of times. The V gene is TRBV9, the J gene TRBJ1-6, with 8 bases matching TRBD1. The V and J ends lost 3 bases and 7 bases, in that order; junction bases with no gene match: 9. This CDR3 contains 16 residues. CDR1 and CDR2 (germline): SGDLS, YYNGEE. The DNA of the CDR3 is TGTGCCAGCAGCGGATATGGACAGGGTGAGAATTCACCCCTCCACTTT. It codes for CASSGYGQGENSPLHF.

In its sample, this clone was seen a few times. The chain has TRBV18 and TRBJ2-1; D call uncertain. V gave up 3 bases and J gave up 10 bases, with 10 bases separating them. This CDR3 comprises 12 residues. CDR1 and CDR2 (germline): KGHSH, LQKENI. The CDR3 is CASSPGTLEQFF. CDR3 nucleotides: TGTGCCAGCTCACCGGGAACACTGGAGCAGTTCTTC.

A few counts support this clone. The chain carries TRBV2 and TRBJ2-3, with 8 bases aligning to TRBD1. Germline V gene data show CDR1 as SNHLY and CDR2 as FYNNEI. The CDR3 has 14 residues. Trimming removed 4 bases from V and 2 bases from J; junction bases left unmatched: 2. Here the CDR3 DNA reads TGTGCCAGCAGTGGACAGGGGATCACAGATACGCAGTATTTT. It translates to CASSGQGITDTQYF. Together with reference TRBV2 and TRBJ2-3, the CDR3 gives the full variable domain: EPEVTQTPSHQVTQMGQEVILRCVPISNHLYFYWYRQILGQKVEFLVSFYNNEISEKSEIFDDQFSVERPDGSNFTLKIRSTKLEDSAMYFCASSGQGITDTQYFGPGTRLTVL.

This chain's CDR3 is CASGQGAEKLFF. CDR3 DNA sequence: TGTGCCTCGGGACAGGGGGCCGAAAAACTGTTTTTT. The chain is built from TRBV30 and TRBJ1-4; 12 bases fit TRBD1. V gave up 7 bases and J gave up 8 bases; unmatched junction bases: 2. The CDR3 contains 12 residues. Germline CDR1 reads GTSNPN; CDR2 reads SVGIG (reference sequence). Full variable domain (outside the CDR3, taken from reference TRBV30 and TRBJ1-4): SQTIHQWPATLVQPVGSPLSLECTVEGTSNPNLYWYRQAAGRGLQLLFYSVGIGQISSEVPQNLSASRPQDRQFILSSKKLLLSDSGFYLCASGQGAEKLFFGSGTQLSVL.

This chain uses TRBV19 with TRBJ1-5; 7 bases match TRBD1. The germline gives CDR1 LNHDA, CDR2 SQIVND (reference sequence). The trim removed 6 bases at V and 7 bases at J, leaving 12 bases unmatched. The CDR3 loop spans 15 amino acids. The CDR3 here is CASRGPGTARQPQHF. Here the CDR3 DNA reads TGTGCCAGTAGGGGCCCAGGGACAGCAAGACAGCCCCAGCATTTT. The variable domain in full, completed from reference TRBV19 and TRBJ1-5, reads DGGITQSPKYLFRKEGQNVTLSCEQNLNHDAMYWYRQDPGQGLRLIYYSQIVNDFQKGDIAEGYSVSREKKESFPLTVTSAQKNPTAFYLCASRGPGTARQPQHFGDGTRLSIL.

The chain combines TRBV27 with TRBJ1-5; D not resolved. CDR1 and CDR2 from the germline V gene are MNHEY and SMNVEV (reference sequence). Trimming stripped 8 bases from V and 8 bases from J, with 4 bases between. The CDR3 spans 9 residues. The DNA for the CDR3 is TGTGCCAGCGTCAAGCCCCAGCATTTT. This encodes CASVKPQHF.

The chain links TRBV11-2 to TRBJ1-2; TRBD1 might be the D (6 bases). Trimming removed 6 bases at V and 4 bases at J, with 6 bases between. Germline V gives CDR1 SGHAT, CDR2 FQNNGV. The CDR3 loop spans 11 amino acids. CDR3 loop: CASRDSYGYTF. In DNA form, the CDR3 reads TGTGCCAGCAGGGACAGCTATGGCTACACCTTC.

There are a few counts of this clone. Here the CDR3 reads CASSQSPREKCGYTF. The CDR3 coding sequence is TGCGCCAGCAGTCAATCCCCCAGGGAAAAGTGTGGCTACACCTTC. The J gene is TRBJ1-2, the V gene TRBV23-1, with D possibly being TRBD1 (5 bases). Being an ORF, TRBV23-1 has a function that is uncertain. V was clipped by 0 bases and J by 7 bases, with 15 bases between them. The CDR3 spans 15 residues.

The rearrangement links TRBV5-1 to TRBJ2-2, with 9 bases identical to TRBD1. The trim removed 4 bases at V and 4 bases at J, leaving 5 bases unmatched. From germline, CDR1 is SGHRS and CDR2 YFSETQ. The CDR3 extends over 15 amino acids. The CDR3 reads CASSVGQGLTGELFF. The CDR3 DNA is TGCGCCAGCAGCGTAGGACAGGGGCTCACCGGGGAGCTGTTTTTT.

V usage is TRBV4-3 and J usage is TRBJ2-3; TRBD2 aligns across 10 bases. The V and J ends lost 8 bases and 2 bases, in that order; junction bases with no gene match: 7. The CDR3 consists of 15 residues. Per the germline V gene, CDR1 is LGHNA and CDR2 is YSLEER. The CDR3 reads CASRRGLAATDTQYF. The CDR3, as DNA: TGCGCCAGCCGGAGAGGACTAGCGGCCACAGATACGCAGTATTTT.

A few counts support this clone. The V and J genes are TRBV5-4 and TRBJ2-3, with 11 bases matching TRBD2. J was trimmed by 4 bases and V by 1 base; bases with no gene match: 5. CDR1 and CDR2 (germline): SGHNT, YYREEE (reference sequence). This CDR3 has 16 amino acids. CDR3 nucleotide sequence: TGTGCCAGCAGCTTGCGTAGCGGGGGGGGGTCAGATACGCAGTATTTT. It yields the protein CASSLRSGGGSDTQYF.